Here is one TCR beta chain with its context. Its antigen is not identified. Naive CD8+ T cells were CD45RO-CCR7+CD27+CD95-. Through 5' RACE with UMI labels, the TRB cDNA libraries were prepared. TCRdb reprocessed the 5' RACE reads and keeps a single row for each CDR3 protein, giving no DNA. In total, the table holds some 130,000 distinct CDR3 sequences. The record originates from a study of CXCR3-negative and CXCR3-positive naive CD8 T cells. General study results and limits: More hydrophobic TRB CDR3s were found in CXCR3-positive naive cells than in CXCR3-negative naive cells. For memory CD8+ cells diversity was much lower, but both naive subsets had comparably high diversity. Between one naive subset and the other, surface CD5 was comparable, and TCR strength was inferred from TRB CDR3 properties.

The sample taken for sequencing was naive CXCR3- CD8+ T cells from blood. Subset meaning: CD45RO-CCR7+CD27+CD95- naive CD8+ T cells lacking CXCR3 (TNR3-). This clonotype was obtained from a human donor in good health. Some clones in this sample may be carry-over from other donors' samples.

CDR3 residues: CASTPTGSGYTF. The chain carries TRBV12-3 or TRBV12-4 and TRBJ1-2; as DNA is missing, the TRBD1 call by TCRdb cannot be tested. The CDR3 covers 12 residues.